The clone carrying this T cell receptor beta chain was detected only a few times. RNA was isolated and reverse transcribed to cDNA, the sequencing template. Generated by immunoSEQ multiplex PCR, the TCRdb table keeps only in-frame clones and is missing some. Of about 150,000 clones listed, more than 45% are singletons. The sample belongs to a study of CD8+ T cells in alopecia areata. V lost 11 bases, J lost 2 bases, and 13 bases lay in between. The CDR3 has 12 residues. Germline CDR1 is MNHNY and CDR2 is SVGAGI (reference sequence). The sequencing here drew on CD8+ T cells sorted from blood, taken at week 0. This TCR derives from a human donor with alopecia areata. The chain carries TRBV6-6 and TRBJ2-7; unclear D gene. The CDR3 sequence: CAAADGPYEQYF. The CDR3, as DNA: TGTGCCGCCGCGGACGGACCCTACGAGCAGTACTTC.